This T cell receptor beta chain was sequenced for a study of shared clonotypes between healthy human individuals. Sequencing was performed with immunoSEQ multiplex PCR; in TCRdb, only in-frame clones are kept and a portion is missing. The table has around 95,000 clones, more than 45% seen once. Donors comprised only Caucasian adults living in Nashville, Tennessee. This CDR3 is built from 15 residues. Trimming at V came to 3 bases and at J to 4 bases, leaving 7 bases not matched to a gene. Germline values: CDR1 KGHSH, CDR2 LQKENI. The source is a woman between 35 and 50 years old in good health. Some clones in this sample may be carry-over from other donors' samples. The chain employs TRBV18 and TRBJ1-2, with 8 positions matching TRBD1. The material sequenced was PBMCs. CDR3 amino acids: CASSPGQGPLYGYTF. In nucleotides, the CDR3 is TGTGCCAGCTCACCCGGACAGGGCCCCCTCTATGGCTACACCTTC.